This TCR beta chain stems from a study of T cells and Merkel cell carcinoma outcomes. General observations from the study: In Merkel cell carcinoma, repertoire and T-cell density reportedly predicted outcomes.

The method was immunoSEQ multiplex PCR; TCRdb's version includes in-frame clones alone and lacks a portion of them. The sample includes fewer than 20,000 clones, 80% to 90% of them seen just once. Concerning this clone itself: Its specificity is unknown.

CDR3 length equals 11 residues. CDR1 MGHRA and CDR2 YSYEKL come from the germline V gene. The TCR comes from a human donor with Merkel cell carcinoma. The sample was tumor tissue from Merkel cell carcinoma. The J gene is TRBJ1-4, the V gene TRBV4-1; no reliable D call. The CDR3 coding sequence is TGCGACAGTGCAACTAATGAAAAACTGTTTTTT. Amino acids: CDSATNEKLFF.